This is a list of T cell receptor beta chains from one sample in a study of OX40 agonist ivuxolimab in advanced cancers. Some clones are missing from TCRdb's copy, which holds only in-frame ones; the method was immunoSEQ multiplex PCR. This sample has some 68,000 clones, with 87% found just once. Sequenced here: CD4+ or CD8+ T cells sorted from blood, sampled in a trial of the OX40 agonist ivuxolimab. The origin of the receptors is an adult with an advanced solid tumor such as melanoma, head and neck, liver or kidney cancer. Each CDR3 is given with its conserved first and last residue. Fields, in order: V gene, J gene, clone size, D gene, CDR3 protein, CDR3 DNA. D genes are given only for firm matches. Part of the rows lack a size; the others show once, few, many or a class for expanded clones.

>TRBV9|TRBJ1-5|.|.
CASSVGVQGKQPQHF
TGTGCCAGCAGCGTAGGCGTTCAGGGGAAGCAGCCCCAGCATTTT
>TRBV5-4|TRBJ2-2|.|.
CASSLAGLGTGELFF
TGTGCCAGCAGCTTGGCGGGCCTGGGAACCGGGGAGCTGTTTTTT
>TRBV2|TRBJ2-7|.|TRBD1
CASSTGGPYEQYF
TGTGCCAGCAGTACAGGGGGACCCTACGAGCAGTACTTC
>TRBV7-9|TRBJ2-3|.|.
CASSLDPGRANTQYF
TGTGCCAGCAGCTTAGACCCGGGGCGGGCAAATACGCAGTATTTT
>TRBV9|TRBJ2-3|few|.
CASSVLGSWADTQYF
TGTGCCAGCAGCGTACTCGGGAGTTGGGCAGATACGCAGTATTTT
>TRBV4-1|TRBJ2-3|.|.
CASSSPGPNTDTQYF
TGCGCCAGCAGCTCACCGGGACCTAACACAGATACGCAGTATTTT
>TRBV18|TRBJ2-2|once|TRBD2
CASSPLAGVSNTGELFF
TGTGCCAGCTCACCACTAGCGGGAGTCTCGAACACCGGGGAGCTGTTTTTT
>TRBV28|TRBJ2-5|.|TRBD1
CASRTGQIMETQYF
TGTGCCAGCAGGACAGGGCAAATTATGGAGACCCAGTACTTC
>TRBV19|TRBJ1-5|.|.
CASSIDTRQPQHF
TGTGCCAGTAGTATAGACACTCGGCAGCCCCAGCATTTT
>TRBV7-3|TRBJ2-1|.|.
CASSRDRGDEQFF
TGTGCCAGCAGCCGGGATAGGGGCGATGAGCAGTTCTTC